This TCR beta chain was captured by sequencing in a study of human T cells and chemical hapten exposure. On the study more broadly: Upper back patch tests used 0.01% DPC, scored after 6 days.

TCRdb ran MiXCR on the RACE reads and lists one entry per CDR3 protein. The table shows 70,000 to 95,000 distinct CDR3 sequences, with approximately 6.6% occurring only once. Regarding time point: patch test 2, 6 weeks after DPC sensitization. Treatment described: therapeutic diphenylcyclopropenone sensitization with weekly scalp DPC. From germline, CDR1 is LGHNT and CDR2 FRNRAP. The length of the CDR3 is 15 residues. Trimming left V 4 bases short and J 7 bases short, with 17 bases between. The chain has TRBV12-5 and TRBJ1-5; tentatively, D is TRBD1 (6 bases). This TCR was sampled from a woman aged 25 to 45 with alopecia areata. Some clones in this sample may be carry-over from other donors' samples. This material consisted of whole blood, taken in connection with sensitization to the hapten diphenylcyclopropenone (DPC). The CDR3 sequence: CASGSGQPYGQPQHF. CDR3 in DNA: TGTGCTAGTGGTTCCGGACAGCCTTACGGACAGCCCCAGCATTTT.